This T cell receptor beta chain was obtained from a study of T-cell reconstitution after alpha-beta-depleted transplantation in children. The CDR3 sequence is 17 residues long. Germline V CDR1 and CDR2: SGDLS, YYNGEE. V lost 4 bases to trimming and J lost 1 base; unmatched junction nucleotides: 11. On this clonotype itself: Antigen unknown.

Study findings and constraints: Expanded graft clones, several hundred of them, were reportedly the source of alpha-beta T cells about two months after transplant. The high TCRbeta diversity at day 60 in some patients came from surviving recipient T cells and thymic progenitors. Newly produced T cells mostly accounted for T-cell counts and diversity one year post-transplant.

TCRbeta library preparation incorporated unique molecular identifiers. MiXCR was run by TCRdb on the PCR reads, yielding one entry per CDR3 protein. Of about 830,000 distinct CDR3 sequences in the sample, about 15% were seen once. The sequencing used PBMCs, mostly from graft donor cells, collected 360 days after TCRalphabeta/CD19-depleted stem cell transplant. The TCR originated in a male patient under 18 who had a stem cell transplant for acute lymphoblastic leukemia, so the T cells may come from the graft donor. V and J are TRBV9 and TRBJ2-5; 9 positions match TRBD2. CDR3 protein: CASSRATSGLFQETQYF. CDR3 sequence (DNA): TGTGCCAGCAGCCGCGCAACTAGCGGGCTTTTCCAAGAGACCCAGTACTTC.